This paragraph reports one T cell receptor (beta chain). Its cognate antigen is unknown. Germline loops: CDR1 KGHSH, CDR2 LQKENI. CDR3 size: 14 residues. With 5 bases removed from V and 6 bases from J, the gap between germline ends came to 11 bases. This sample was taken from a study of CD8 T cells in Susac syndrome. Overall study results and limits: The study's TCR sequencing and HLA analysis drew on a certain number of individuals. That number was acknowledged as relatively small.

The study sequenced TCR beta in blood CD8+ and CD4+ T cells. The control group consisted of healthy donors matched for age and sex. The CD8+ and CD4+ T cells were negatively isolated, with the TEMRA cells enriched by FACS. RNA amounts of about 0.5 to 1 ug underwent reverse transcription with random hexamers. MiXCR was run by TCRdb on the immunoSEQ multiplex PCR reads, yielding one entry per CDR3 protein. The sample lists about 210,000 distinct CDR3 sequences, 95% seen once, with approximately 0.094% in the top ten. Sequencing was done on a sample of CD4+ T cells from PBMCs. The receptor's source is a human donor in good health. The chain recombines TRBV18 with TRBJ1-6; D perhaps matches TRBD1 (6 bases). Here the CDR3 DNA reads TGTGCCAGCTCAGGGCAGGGGTCTAATTCACCCCTCCACTTT. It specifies CASSGQGSNSPLHF.